This T cell receptor beta chain is drawn from a study of blood T cell repertoires in COVID-19. Sequencing was performed with immunoSEQ multiplex PCR; in TCRdb, only in-frame clones are kept and a portion is missing. The repertoire consists of 200,000 to 250,000 clones, with 80% occurring once and the leading ten covering roughly 6.7%. Trimming removed 4 bases at V and 7 bases at J, with 17 bases between. Germline CDR1 reads SGHNT; CDR2 reads YYREEE (reference sequence). CDR3 length: 14 residues. The clonotype originates from a woman in her 70s with acute or convalescent COVID-19. The sequenced sample consisted of peripheral blood. The gene calls are TRBV5-4 and TRBJ1-2; perhaps TRBD1 as D (5 bases). The CDR3 bases are TGTGCCAGCAGCCCCCCGGGGGTGATCTCTGGCTACACCTTC. It codes for CASSPPGVISGYTF.